The 13 T cell receptor beta chains reported below all come from one sample, sequenced in a study of blood T cell repertoires in COVID-19. Sequenced by immunoSEQ multiplex PCR; TCRdb stores in-frame clones only, minus some. The data hold 250,000 to 350,000 clones, with 86% observed a single time. Sequencing input: PBMCs or T cells enriched from blood (not recorded which). The receptors come from a woman aged 18 to 35 who had recovered from COVID-19.

With respect to this clone: The same CDR3 is also encoded by other DNA sequences in this sample. This chain uses TRBV5-4 with TRBJ2-2; 8 nucleotides align to TRBD1. Germline loops: CDR1 SGHNT, CDR2 YYREEE (reference sequence). V shed 2 bases, J shed 2 bases, and the junction held 2 bases outside the gene matches. The CDR3 spans 15 residues. The DNA for the CDR3 is TGTGCCAGCAGCTTTGGACAGGGAAACACCGGGGAGCTGTTTTTT. Amino acids: CASSFGQGNTGELFF.

V usage is TRBV4-1 and J usage is TRBJ1-2, with a possible D match to TRBD1 (6 bases). V was pared by 2 bases and J by 3 bases, with 13 bases between. Germline V gives CDR1 MGHRA, CDR2 YSYEKL. The CDR3 is made up of 15 amino acids. The CDR3 nucleotides are TGCGCCAGCAGCCAATCGACCGACAGGCACTATGGCTACACCTTC. This sequence encodes CASSQSTDRHYGYTF.

This sequence joins TRBV7-2 and TRBJ2-7; no reliable D call. Germline V gene sequence: CDR1 SGHTA, CDR2 FQGNSA. The CDR3 has 15 residues. The V end was cut by 1 base, the J end by 0 bases, with 10 bases between. The CDR3 sequence is CASSLVPESSYEQYF. The CDR3 coding sequence is TGTGCCAGCAGCTTAGTGCCCGAGAGCTCCTACGAGCAGTACTTC.

The V and J genes are TRBV10-2 and TRBJ2-3; TRBD2 might be the D (7 bases). V was shortened by 6 bases and J by 3 bases, with 13 bases between the two germline ends. The CDR3 covers 14 residues. Germline CDR1 WSHSY, CDR2 SAAADI. DNA for the CDR3: TGCGCCAGCAGGGAGGGGGGGGAGACAGATACGCAGTATTTT. Translated: CASREGGETDTQYF.

This clone showed up just a few times. V gene TRBV4-1 combines with J gene TRBJ1-1; no firm D call. V was clipped by 8 bases and J by 4 bases, with 14 bases between them. This CDR3 spans 13 amino acids. Germline V gene sequence: CDR1 MGHRA, CDR2 YSYEKL. The CDR3: CASRGVGSTEAFF. CDR3 coding DNA: TGCGCCAGCCGCGGGGTGGGTAGCACTGAAGCTTTCTTT.

This clone was counted a single time. The chain couples TRBV5-1 to TRBJ2-1, with TRBD2 as a possible D gene (5 bases). This CDR3 region has 14 residues. Trimming removed 4 bases at V and 0 bases at J, with 8 bases between. Germline loops: CDR1 SGHRS, CDR2 YFSETQ. Here the CDR3 reads CASSGGSSYNEQFF. The DNA for the CDR3 is TGCGCCAGCAGCGGTGGGAGCTCCTACAATGAGCAGTTCTTC.

The gene calls are TRBV5-1 and TRBJ1-1, with TRBD1 identical over 11 bases. This CDR3 contains 17 residues. Trimming took 3 bases from V and 0 from J; bases not matched to a gene: 7. Per the germline V gene, CDR1 is SGHRS and CDR2 is YFSETQ. The CDR3 DNA reads as TGCGCCAGCAGCTCCGGGACAGGGGGAGAAATGAACACTGAAGCTTTCTTT. This gives the protein CASSSGTGGEMNTEAFF.

The gene calls are TRBV12-3 or TRBV12-4 and TRBJ1-2; D is undetermined. The CDR3 has 13 residues. The V end was cut by 5 bases, the J end by 5 bases, with 12 bases between. Here the CDR3 reads CASSAIPRYGYTF. In DNA form, the CDR3 reads TGTGCCAGCAGTGCCATCCCCCGGTATGGCTACACCTTC.

The chain employs TRBV6-5 and TRBJ2-5; 9 bases fit TRBD2. CDR1 is MNHEY and CDR2 is SVGAGI in the germline V gene. After removal of 0 bases from V and 5 bases from J, the junction contained 7 bases not matched to a gene. This CDR3 region has 16 residues. Written as DNA, the CDR3 is TGTGCCAGCAGTTACTCTTTGCGGGGGGGCTGGGAGACCCAGTACTTC. It yields the protein CASSYSLRGGWETQYF.

The chain recombines TRBV29-1 with TRBJ1-1; 10 bases map to TRBD1. This CDR3 has 14 amino acids. The J segment lost 4 bases and the V segment lost 1 base, leaving 3 bases of the junction unmatched. CDR1 is SQVTM, CDR2 ANQGSEA, per germline. CDR3 nucleotides: TGCAGCGTTGAAGGTGGGACAGGGGCCACTGAAGCTTTCTTT. Translating gives CSVEGGTGATEAFF.

This chain connects TRBV12-3 or TRBV12-4 to TRBJ1-6; the D gene is possibly TRBD1 (6 bases). The CDR3 is 13 amino acids. Trimming took off 5 bases at V and 8 bases at J, with 10 bases between the two ends. The CDR3 DNA is TGTGCCAGCAGTCGGACAGCTGATTCACCCCTCCACTTT. This codes for CASSRTADSPLHF.

V gene TRBV29-1 combines with J gene TRBJ2-5; tentatively, D is TRBD2 (6 bases). This CDR3 has 10 residues. Germline lookup yields CDR1 SQVTM and CDR2 ANQGSEA. V lost 7 bases to trimming and J lost 5 bases, with 8 bases between them. CDR3 sequence reads: CSGGGETQYF. The CDR3, as DNA: TGCAGCGGTGGGGGGGAGACCCAGTACTTC.

The CDR3 spells CASSFELLGNTEAFF. CDR3 nucleotide sequence: TGCGCCAGCAGCTTCGAACTACTGGGGAACACTGAAGCTTTCTTT. The chain couples TRBV5-1 to TRBJ1-1, with D uncertain. The length of the CDR3 is 15 residues. The V gene's germline CDR1 is SGHRS and CDR2 YFSETQ. V dropped 2 bases and J dropped 1 base, with 12 bases sitting between them.